The rows below give T cell receptor beta chains drawn from one sample of a study of Ad26.COV2.S vaccination and SARS-CoV-2 variants. Sequencing was performed with immunoSEQ multiplex PCR; in TCRdb, only in-frame clones are kept and a portion is missing. This sample has about 350,000 clones, with 92% found just once. This specimen was peripheral blood, taken after recovery from COVID-19. The source of these receptors is a human donor who had recovered from COVID-19. Both conserved end residues are part of each CDR3. A D gene is named only where the DNA matches it firmly. The listing skips clone size in some rows; elsewhere it reads once, few, many or a size class.

V gene	clone size	D gene	J gene	CDR3 DNA	CDR3 protein
TRBV6-1	NA	NA	TRBJ2-7	TGTGCCAGCAGTGAGGGGACGGGTTGGGGGGACGAGCAGTACTTC	CASSEGTGWGDEQYF
TRBV4-2	NA	TRBD1	TRBJ1-2	TGTGCCAGCAGCCAAGCTAGGGGGACAGGGGCTGATGGCTGCACCTTC	CASSQARGTGADGCTF
TRBV6-5	NA	NA	TRBJ1-1	TGTGCCAGCAGTTATCAAGGACAGTCCTTTTGGGAAGCTTTCTTT	CASSYQGQSFWEAFF
TRBV5-4	once	NA	TRBJ2-6	TGTGCCAGCAGCCAGGGGAGCGGAGCTGGGGCCAACGTCCTGACTTTC	CASSQGSGAGANVLTF
TRBV6-1	NA	TRBD1	TRBJ1-2	TGTGCCAGCAGTGAAGCGGTGGCAGGGGGGACCTATGGCTACACCTTC	CASSEAVAGGTYGYTF
TRBV7-2	NA	NA	TRBJ2-7	TGTGCCAGCAGAGAAAGCTCCTACGAGCAGTACTTC	CASRESSYEQYF
TRBV5-1	NA	TRBD1	TRBJ1-2	TGCGCCAGCAGCCAAATGACAGGGGCGTATGGCTACACCTTC	CASSQMTGAYGYTF
TRBV6-6	NA	NA	TRBJ1-1	TGTGCCAGCAGTCCAACGCGGGGGGGCAACACTGAAGCTTTCTTT	CASSPTRGGNTEAFF
TRBV4-2	NA	TRBD1	TRBJ1-2	TGTGCCAGCAGCCCGCCCCAGGGGGCCCCGAGGGGCTACACCTTC	CASSPPQGAPRGYTF
TRBV11-2	NA	NA	TRBJ2-1	TGTGCCAGCAGCCTCAGGGGTCGGCTGGATGAGCAGTTCTTC	CASSLRGRLDEQFF
TRBV18	once	TRBD1	TRBJ2-5	TGTGCCAGCTCGCTATTGTCCCGGGACAGCCCCGACGGAGAGACCCAGTACTTC	CASSLLSRDSPDGETQYF
TRBV5-4	once	TRBD1	TRBJ1-1	TGTGCCAGCAGCTTAGGACAGGGACGGATATCCACTGAAGCTTTCTTT	CASSLGQGRISTEAFF
TRBV4-3	once	NA	TRBJ2-7	TGCGCCAGCAGCCAAGAGGGCGGGGACAGCTTCTACGAGCAGTACTTC	CASSQEGGDSFYEQYF
TRBV29-1	NA	NA	TRBJ2-1	TGCAGCGTTGAGAGTCTGTACGGCAATGAGCAGTTCTTC	CSVESLYGNEQFF
TRBV18	NA	NA	TRBJ1-4	TGTGCCAGCTCACCACCGGCCCCGCCAACTAATGAAAAACTGTTTTTT	CASSPPAPPTNEKLFF
TRBV6-5	NA	NA	TRBJ1-4	TGTGCCAGCAGTCCCCGAATGGCAACTAATGAAAAACTGTTTTTT	CASSPRMATNEKLFF
TRBV7-2	once	NA	TRBJ1-2	TGTGCCAGTGGACAGAACTATGGCTACACCTTC	CASGQNYGYTF
TRBV19	once	NA	TRBJ1-5	TGTGCCACTAGCGTTACGGGAGGCAATCAGCCCCAGCATTTT	CATSVTGGNQPQHF
TRBV7-2	NA	NA	TRBJ2-1	TGTGCCAGCAGCTCCGGAAGTATTCGCCATGGCGGGCAGTTCTTC	CASSSGSIRHGGQFF
TRBV24-1	NA	TRBD2	TRBJ2-3	TGTGCCACCAGTGACAGCGGGGGCAACACAGATACGCAGTATTTT	CATSDSGGNTDTQYF
TRBV19	NA	NA	TRBJ1-1	TGTGCCAGTAGTGCGACAGGGAACACTGAAGCTTTCTTT	CASSATGNTEAFF
TRBV7-9	NA	TRBD1	TRBJ2-5	TGTGCCAGCAGCTTAGAGGGGGCATTCCAAGAGACCCAGTACTTC	CASSLEGAFQETQYF
TRBV5-1	NA	NA	TRBJ2-5	TGCGCCAGCCGCCTAGCCCTCTACCAAGAGACCCAGTACTTC	CASRLALYQETQYF
TRBV19	NA	TRBD2	TRBJ2-1	TGTGCCAGTAGTATAGTTACACTAGCGGGGGGGCCTTGGGAGCAGTTCTTC	CASSIVTLAGGPWEQFF
TRBV25-1	NA	NA	TRBJ1-2	TGTGCCAGCAGTGAATATAAGGGAGGCTATGGCTACACCTTC	CASSEYKGGYGYTF
TRBV10-2	NA	TRBD2	TRBJ2-1	TGCGCCAGCAGCTCTGTGGGACTAGCCAATGAGCAGTTCTTC	CASSSVGLANEQFF
TRBV9	NA	NA	TRBJ1-3	TGTGCCAGCAGCACCCAGGACAGTCCTGGAAACACCATATATTTT	CASSTQDSPGNTIYF
TRBV15	NA	NA	TRBJ1-5	TGTGCCACCAGGCTTGAGCCCCAGCATTTT	CATRLEPQHF
TRBV6-5	NA	NA	TRBJ1-5	TGTGCCAGCAGCGAGGGGGGGGCTGGTCAGCCCCAGCATTTT	CASSEGGAGQPQHF
TRBV4-3	NA	NA	TRBJ1-2	TGCGCCAGCAGCCAAGACGGAAATGGCTACACCTTC	CASSQDGNGYTF
TRBV4-1	NA	TRBD1	TRBJ1-2	TGCGCCAGCAGCCAAGTACCTTCAGGGACAGTACCTAACTATGGCTACACCTTC	CASSQVPSGTVPNYGYTF
TRBV6-5	NA	TRBD1	TRBJ1-2	TGTGCCAGCAGTTCCCCGGACAGGGTCGGCGGCTACACCTTC	CASSSPDRVGGYTF
TRBV4-2	NA	NA	TRBJ1-3	TGTGCCAGCAGCCCCCGCCCGGTACCCAACTCTGGAAACACCATATATTTT	CASSPRPVPNSGNTIYF
TRBV6-2/TRBV6-3	NA	TRBD1	TRBJ2-7	TGTGCCAGCAGTTTTGGGGACAGGGACCGCTCCTACGAGCAGTACTTC	CASSFGDRDRSYEQYF
TRBV7-8	few	TRBD1	TRBJ1-1	TGTGCCAGCAGCTCCCCCCGACAGGGGAACACTGAAGCTTTCTTT	CASSSPRQGNTEAFF
TRBV6-5	NA	NA	TRBJ1-5	TGTGCCAGCAAACAGGGTTACAATCAGCCCCAGCATTTT	CASKQGYNQPQHF
TRBV7-9	NA	NA	TRBJ1-1	TGTGCCGGATTCAAACCCCGGGACCATCATCCCGCACCGAACACTGAAGCTTTCTTT	CAGFKPRDHHPAPNTEAFF
TRBV6-5	NA	TRBD1	TRBJ1-4	TGTGCCAGCAGTTACGCTGCGGGACAGGGGAGCAGGTTGTTTTTT	CASSYAAGQGSRLFF
TRBV19	NA	NA	TRBJ1-2	TGTGCCAGTAGCCCCGGGACACCATATGGCTACACCTTC	CASSPGTPYGYTF
TRBV9	NA	NA	TRBJ2-5	TGTGCCAGCAGCGGCGCGGGACAGCAAGAGACCCAGTACTTC	CASSGAGQQETQYF
TRBV6-2/TRBV6-3	NA	NA	TRBJ1-6	TGTGCCAGCAGTGCCCGGTGGATGGGTAATTCACCCCTCCACTTT	CASSARWMGNSPLHF
TRBV2	NA	TRBD1	TRBJ1-2	TGTGCCAGCTGGGGGACAGGGTATGTTGACTATGGCTACACCTTC	CASWGTGYVDYGYTF
TRBV6-5	NA	NA	TRBJ1-2	TGTGCCAGCAGAGTTACCGGGACACTTTATGGCTACACCTTC	CASRVTGTLYGYTF
TRBV7-2	few	NA	TRBJ2-1	TGTGCCAGCAGCTTAGAATGGTCACAAAACAATGAGCAGTTCTTC	CASSLEWSQNNEQFF
TRBV4-3	NA	TRBD1	TRBJ2-5	TGCGCCAGCAGCCAGTACAGGGGGCAAGAGACCCAGTACTTC	CASSQYRGQETQYF
TRBV19	NA	TRBD2	TRBJ2-3	TGTGCCAGTACCGACGGACTAGCGATGACAGATACGCAGTATTTT	CASTDGLAMTDTQYF
TRBV7-9	few	TRBD1	TRBJ1-2	TGTGCCAGCAGTTCTGTGTCCTTGGGACAGTTTTTTGGCTACACCTTC	CASSSVSLGQFFGYTF
TRBV2	NA	TRBD1	TRBJ1-6	TGTGCCAGCACCGGGACAGGGCCTAATTCACCCCTCCACTTT	CASTGTGPNSPLHF
TRBV30	NA	TRBD1	TRBJ1-1	TGTGCCTGGAGTGTGATGGGGACAGGGTCGAACACTGAAGCTTTCTTT	CAWSVMGTGSNTEAFF
TRBV15	NA	TRBD1	TRBJ1-2	TGTGCCACCAGCAGAACCGGGACAGGGAATGGCTACACCTTC	CATSRTGTGNGYTF
TRBV6-5	NA	NA	TRBJ2-3	TGTGCCAGCAGTTACGGGCAGGTACAGGCAGATACGCAGTATTTT	CASSYGQVQADTQYF
TRBV7-9	NA	NA	TRBJ1-1	TGTGCCAGCAGCCCAGGGACACCTAAAGAGAACACTGAAGCTTTCTTT	CASSPGTPKENTEAFF
TRBV3-1/TRBV3-2	NA	NA	TRBJ2-1	TGTGCCAGCAGCCCCTGGGTGAGAAGCTCCTACAATGAGCAGTTCTTC	CASSPWVRSSYNEQFF
TRBV5-8	NA	NA	TRBJ2-3	TGTGCCAGCAGCGTCTACGGACAGAGGAGCACAGATACGCAGTATTTT	CASSVYGQRSTDTQYF
TRBV27	NA	NA	TRBJ2-1	TGTGCCAGCAGTTTCTCTGAACCCTACAATGAGCAGTTCTTC	CASSFSEPYNEQFF
TRBV18	NA	NA	TRBJ1-5	TGTGCCAGCTCACCCGCTAGTTGGCAGCCCCAGCATTTT	CASSPASWQPQHF